Below, 4 T cell receptor beta chains from the same sample are listed, as sequenced in a study of T cells in Graves' hyperthyroidism and ophthalmopathy. Amplified TCR beta CDR3 regions derived from RNA transcripts. First-round RT-PCR of the TCR CDR3 relied on the HTBI primer set. TCRdb passed the multiplex PCR reads through MiXCR, listing each CDR3 protein once. The sample lists roughly 350,000 distinct CDR3 sequences, around 15% occurring once. The specimen was blood. Receptor source: a woman aged 40 to 55 with Graves' ophthalmopathy.

This clonotype occurred many times. This chain joins TRBV19 and TRBJ2-2, with D unclear. Germline V gives CDR1 LNHDA, CDR2 SQIVND (reference sequence). V was pared by 3 bases and J by 0 bases, with 8 bases between. There are 15 residues in the CDR3. Here the CDR3 reads CASSIQNANTGELFF. CDR3 DNA: TGTGCCAGTAGTATTCAAAACGCGAACACCGGGGAGCTGTTTTTT.

The CDR3 bases are TGTGCCAGCAGCGATCCCGGAGGTGTTTCACCCCTCCACTTT. It translates to CASSDPGGVSPLHF. The V and J genes are TRBV9 and TRBJ1-6, with unresolved D. The CDR3 length is 14 residues. Trimming stripped 3 bases from V and 9 bases from J, with 13 bases between. CDR1 SGDLS and CDR2 YYNGEE come from the germline V gene.

The sample holds many counts of this clonotype. This chain connects TRBV6-5 to TRBJ2-7; TRBD2 matches 12 bases. This CDR3 contains 17 residues. The J segment lost 4 bases and the V segment lost 2 bases, leaving 9 bases of the junction unmatched. Germline loops: CDR1 MNHEY, CDR2 SVGAGI. In nucleotides, the CDR3 is TGTGCCAGCAGTTACCCTAGCGGGAGGGCCGGTAGGTACGAGCAGTACTTC. Protein sequence: CASSYPSGRAGRYEQYF.

The gene calls are TRBV9 and TRBJ2-3; unclear D gene. CDR1 is SGDLS, CDR2 YYNGEE, per germline. The CDR3 loop spans 14 amino acids. Between the trimmed V and J ends, which lost 4 bases and 0 bases, there was a span of 9 bases. The DNA of the CDR3 is TGTGCCAGCAGCCCCCGGACCAGCACAGATACGCAGTATTTT. This sequence encodes CASSPRTSTDTQYF.